These 6 T cell receptor beta chains came from one sample sequenced in a study of cytomegalovirus exposure and HLA in healthy donors (TCRdb year 2017). The library came from the immunoSEQ multiplex PCR assay. The multiplex PCR relied on a mix of 60 forward primers for TCR Vbeta segments and 13 reverse primers for TCR Jbeta segments. Entries here come from immuneACCESS through TCRdb and include only in-frame sequences with V and J called. Some clones fail to appear in such tables; in the studies checked, an unresolved V gene covers under half of the shortfall, and the cause of the remainder is unknown. Across this sample there are some 120,000 clones, with 74% seen only once. Of the sample, more than 2% is held by the ten largest clones. Sequenced: PBMCs. These receptors all stem from a human donor in good health.

This sequence joins TRBV29-1 and TRBJ2-3; a possible D gene is TRBD2 (6 bases). This CDR3 has 15 residues. CDR1 and CDR2 from the germline V gene are SQVTM and ANQGSEA. Trimming pared 5 bases from V and 6 bases from J, leaving 21 bases between. This CDR3 reads CSVPEAGYGIDTQYF. The CDR3 DNA is TGCAGCGTTCCCGAGGCGGGATATGGAATCGATACGCAGTATTTT.

In its sample, this clone was seen once. The chain employs TRBV6-5 and TRBJ2-2; 11 bases are a match to TRBD1. The CDR3 length is 14 residues. From germline, CDR1 is MNHEY and CDR2 SVGAGI. V was pared by 8 bases and J by 7 bases, with 6 bases of the junction left unmatched. CDR3 DNA: TGTGCCAGCCGGACAGGGGGCGCGGGCGGGGAGCTGTTTTTT. Its protein product is CASRTGGAGGELFF.

This clone was picked up a small number of times. This rearrangement joins TRBV15 to TRBJ1-6, with 8 nucleotides matching TRBD1. The CDR3 extends over 17 amino acids. The ends lost 0 bases at V and 4 bases at J; junction bases unmatched: 5. Germline V CDR1 and CDR2: LNHNV, YYDKDF (reference sequence). For the CDR3, the DNA is TGTGCCACCAGCAGAGATGACAGGGGCAATTATAATTCACCCCTCCACTTT. It codes for CATSRDDRGNYNSPLHF.

The V gene is TRBV13, the J gene TRBJ2-1; 7 bases fit TRBD2. Looked up from germline, CDR1 is PRHDT and CDR2 is FYEKMQ (reference sequence). The CDR3 length is 15 residues. J gave up 7 bases and V 9 bases, and 15 bases lay outside the gene matches. As DNA, the CDR3 is TGTGCCAGTCGAGCTCAGGGACTAATCACGAATGAGCAGTTCTTC. It yields the protein CASRAQGLITNEQFF.

The chain recombines TRBV10-3 with TRBJ2-2, with a possible D match to TRBD1 (6 bases). Trimming took off 6 bases at V and 3 bases at J, with 11 bases between the two ends. The CDR3 is 14 residues long. The V gene's germline CDR1 is ENHRY and CDR2 SYGVKD. This CDR3 reads CAIRDSPDTGELFF. The CDR3 DNA reads TGTGCCATCAGGGACAGCCCAGACACCGGGGAGCTGTTTTTT.

This rearrangement joins TRBV4-1 to TRBJ1-5; D is unclear. Trimming cost V 1 base and J 0 bases, with 7 bases left between them. This CDR3 spans 15 amino acids. Per the germline V gene, CDR1 is MGHRA and CDR2 is YSYEKL. The CDR3 sequence: CASSQAQYSNQPQHF. DNA for the CDR3: TGCGCCAGCAGCCAAGCCCAGTATAGCAATCAGCCCCAGCATTTT.